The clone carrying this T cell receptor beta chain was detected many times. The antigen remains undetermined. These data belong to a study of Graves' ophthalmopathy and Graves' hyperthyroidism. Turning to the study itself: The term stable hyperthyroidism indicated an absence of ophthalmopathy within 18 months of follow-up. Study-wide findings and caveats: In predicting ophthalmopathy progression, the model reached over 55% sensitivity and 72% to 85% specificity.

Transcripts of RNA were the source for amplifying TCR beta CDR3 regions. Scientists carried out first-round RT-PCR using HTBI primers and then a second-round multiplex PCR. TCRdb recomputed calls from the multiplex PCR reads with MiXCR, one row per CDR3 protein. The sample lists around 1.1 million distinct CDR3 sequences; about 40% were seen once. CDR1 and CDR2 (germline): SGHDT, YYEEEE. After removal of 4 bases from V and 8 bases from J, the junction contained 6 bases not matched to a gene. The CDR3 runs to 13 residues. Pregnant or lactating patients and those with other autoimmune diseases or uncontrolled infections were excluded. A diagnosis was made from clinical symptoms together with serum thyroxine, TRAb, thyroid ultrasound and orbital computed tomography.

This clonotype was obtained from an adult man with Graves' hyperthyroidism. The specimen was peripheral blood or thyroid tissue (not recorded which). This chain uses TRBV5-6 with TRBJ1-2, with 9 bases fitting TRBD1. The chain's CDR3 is CASSLGQGFGYTF. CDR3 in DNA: TGTGCCAGCAGCCTGGGACAGGGTTTCGGCTACACCTTC.